This TCR beta chain emerged from a study of blood T cell repertoires in COVID-19. Study as a whole: Acute and convalescent COVID-19 samples came from the United States, Italy and Spain. T cells, B-cell-depleted T cells, or PBMCs provided the cDNA or gDNA that served as material.

V gave up 5 bases and J gave up 5 bases; unmatched junction bases: 15. Germline lookup yields CDR1 SGHAT and CDR2 FQNNGV. This CDR3 has 16 amino acids. Per the study methods: Amplified reference gene primers provided the basis for estimating nucleated cell counts. Libraries were prepared by immunoSEQ multiplex PCR; TCRdb keeps only in-frame clonotypes and omits some of them. That table supplies the V and J calls and clone size; D and trimming were determined from the DNA. The sample contains approximately 120,000 clones, roughly 88% of which appear only once. The chain couples TRBV11-2 to TRBJ2-7, with 7 bases aligning to TRBD2. This receptor was identified in a human donor in a cohort sampled during active COVID-19. Sequences were obtained from peripheral blood. CDR3 sequence reads: CASSPIWAGVLHEQYF. The CDR3 coding sequence is TGTGCCAGCAGCCCGATATGGGCGGGAGTTCTCCACGAGCAGTACTTC. The full variable domain, completed using reference TRBV11-2 and TRBJ2-7, is EAGVAQSPRYKIIEKRQSVAFWCNPISGHATLYWYQQILGQGPKLLIQFQNNGVVDDSQLPKDRFSAERLKGVDSTLKIQPAKLEDSAVYLCASSPIWAGVLHEQYFGPGTRLTVT.